The rows below give T cell receptor beta chains drawn from one sample of a study of T-cell memory formation after mild COVID-19. Each CDR3 protein is one row after TCRdb ran MiXCR on the 5' RACE reads. The sample records hundreds of thousands of distinct CDR3 sequences, about an eighth being singletons. The sample consisted of PBMCs or a T cell subset sorted from them (not recorded which). Receptors were obtained from a man between 18 and 35 years old who had mild COVID-19 (a few samples of this study predate the infection). Cell type and time point are not known. The conserved cysteine and the conserved F or W are not part of the CDR3 here. The order of the fields is J gene, V gene, clone size, CDR3 protein. Clone size is given for some rows only: seen once, a few or many times, or a class if the clone is expanded.

j_call: TRBJ1-1
v_call: TRBV5-1
clone_size: many
cdr3_aa: ASSSLNPGKTEAF

j_call: TRBJ2-2
v_call: TRBV4-1
clone_size: -
cdr3_aa: ASSLTSGDMTGELF

j_call: TRBJ2-3
v_call: TRBV28
clone_size: few
cdr3_aa: ASSLRRGRDGTDTQY

j_call: TRBJ2-2
v_call: TRBV11-2
clone_size: -
cdr3_aa: ASSLFGGIHTGELF

j_call: TRBJ1-2
v_call: TRBV12-3/TRBV12-4
clone_size: many
cdr3_aa: ASSLLAGNGYT

j_call: TRBJ2-7
v_call: TRBV19
clone_size: -
cdr3_aa: ASSFRDRDHEQY

j_call: TRBJ2-7
v_call: TRBV29-1
clone_size: -
cdr3_aa: SVEEDRGRYEQY

j_call: TRBJ2-3
v_call: TRBV12-3/TRBV12-4
clone_size: -
cdr3_aa: ASSSHDSGRTDTQY

j_call: TRBJ1-6
v_call: TRBV6-5
clone_size: few
cdr3_aa: ASSRPRPGTGGSPLH

j_call: TRBJ2-3
v_call: TRBV5-6
clone_size: -
cdr3_aa: ASRPASTDTQY

j_call: TRBJ2-3
v_call: TRBV12-3/TRBV12-4
clone_size: few
cdr3_aa: ASRLLTGGTSTDTQY

j_call: TRBJ2-3
v_call: TRBV4-3
clone_size: few
cdr3_aa: ASSQAVAGLADTQY

j_call: TRBJ2-7
v_call: TRBV12-3/TRBV12-4
clone_size: few
cdr3_aa: ASTPGLAVYEQY

j_call: TRBJ1-1
v_call: TRBV6-4
clone_size: few
cdr3_aa: ASSVDTGATEAF

j_call: TRBJ2-1
v_call: TRBV7-2
clone_size: -
cdr3_aa: ASSFGGRFYNEQF

j_call: TRBJ2-3
v_call: TRBV10-2
clone_size: many
cdr3_aa: ASSDWGATDTQY

j_call: TRBJ1-5
v_call: TRBV7-2
clone_size: -
cdr3_aa: ASSFSGGGNQPQH

j_call: TRBJ2-3
v_call: TRBV9
clone_size: few
cdr3_aa: ASSVYGTTSTDTQY

j_call: TRBJ1-3
v_call: TRBV5-1
clone_size: few
cdr3_aa: ASSPRTGGVGNTIY

j_call: TRBJ2-2
v_call: TRBV5-4
clone_size: many
cdr3_aa: ASNPAPNTGELF

j_call: TRBJ1-1
v_call: TRBV18
clone_size: few
cdr3_aa: ASSSTGANTEAF

j_call: TRBJ2-6
v_call: TRBV7-3
clone_size: -
cdr3_aa: ASSSGIGANVLT

j_call: TRBJ2-7
v_call: TRBV5-8
clone_size: few
cdr3_aa: ASSLGAVGALYEQY

j_call: TRBJ1-2
v_call: TRBV11-2
clone_size: -
cdr3_aa: ASSLVGPEGGYT

j_call: TRBJ2-2
v_call: TRBV7-9
clone_size: few
cdr3_aa: ASNPFGETGELF

j_call: TRBJ1-3
v_call: TRBV5-1
clone_size: few
cdr3_aa: ASSLSPGVSGNTIY

j_call: TRBJ1-6
v_call: TRBV5-1
clone_size: -
cdr3_aa: ASATGQGNSPLH

j_call: TRBJ2-5
v_call: TRBV10-3
clone_size: -
cdr3_aa: AIGQGGETQY

j_call: TRBJ2-5
v_call: TRBV4-1
clone_size: -
cdr3_aa: ASSQDGVRDRETQY

j_call: TRBJ2-2
v_call: TRBV11-3
clone_size: -
cdr3_aa: ASKSRGDGELF

j_call: TRBJ2-3
v_call: TRBV4-2
clone_size: few
cdr3_aa: ASSQDPQGASTDTQY

j_call: TRBJ2-5
v_call: TRBV5-1
clone_size: many
cdr3_aa: ASRWTEETQY

j_call: TRBJ2-3
v_call: TRBV5-1
clone_size: few
cdr3_aa: ASSSTGQGTDTQY

j_call: TRBJ2-3
v_call: TRBV7-2
clone_size: few
cdr3_aa: ASSYQIPDTQY

j_call: TRBJ2-7
v_call: TRBV5-1
clone_size: -
cdr3_aa: ASSLGRLAGDRDEQY

j_call: TRBJ2-7
v_call: TRBV28
clone_size: many
cdr3_aa: ASRGQDSYEQY

j_call: TRBJ2-5
v_call: TRBV29-1
clone_size: many
cdr3_aa: SVELQVETQY

j_call: TRBJ1-5
v_call: TRBV5-1
clone_size: -
cdr3_aa: ASSLGDPNQPQH

j_call: TRBJ2-2
v_call: TRBV25-1
clone_size: -
cdr3_aa: ASSAGTAAGELF

j_call: TRBJ2-2
v_call: TRBV5-5
clone_size: many
cdr3_aa: ASSSPGTRNTGELF

j_call: TRBJ1-2
v_call: TRBV6-2/TRBV6-3
clone_size: -
cdr3_aa: ASSYPTRYGYT